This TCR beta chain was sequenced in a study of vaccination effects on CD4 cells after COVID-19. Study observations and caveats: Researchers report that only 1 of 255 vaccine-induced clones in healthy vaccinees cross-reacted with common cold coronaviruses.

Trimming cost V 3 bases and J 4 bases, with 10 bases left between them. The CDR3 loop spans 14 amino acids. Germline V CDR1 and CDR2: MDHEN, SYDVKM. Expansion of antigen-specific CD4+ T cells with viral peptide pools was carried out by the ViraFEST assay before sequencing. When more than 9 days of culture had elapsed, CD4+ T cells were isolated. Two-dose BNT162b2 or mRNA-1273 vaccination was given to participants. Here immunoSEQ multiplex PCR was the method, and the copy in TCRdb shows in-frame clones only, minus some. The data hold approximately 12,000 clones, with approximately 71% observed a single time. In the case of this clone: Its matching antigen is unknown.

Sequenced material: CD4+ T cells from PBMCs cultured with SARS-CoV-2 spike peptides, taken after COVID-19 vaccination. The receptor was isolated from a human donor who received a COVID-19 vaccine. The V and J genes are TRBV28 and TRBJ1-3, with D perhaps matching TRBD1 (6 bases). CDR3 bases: TGTGCCAGCAGTTTTGGGGGCTACGGAAACACCATATATTTT. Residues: CASSFGGYGNTIYF.